The 28 T cell receptor beta chains listed next were all sequenced from one sample in a study of CD8 T cells in ankylosing spondylitis. TCRdb reprocessed the 5' RACE reads via MiXCR and lists one record per CDR3 protein. Of over 150,000 distinct CDR3 sequences listed, 9.5% to 15% were seen once; the top ten hold more than 15%. The sequenced sample was blood, either unsorted or a sorted T cell fraction (not recorded which). The receptors were gathered from a male donor with ankylosing spondylitis or in good health (not recorded which).

The chain carries TRBV20-1 and TRBJ2-1; TRBD2 matches 10 bases. The V and J ends lost 2 bases and 0 bases, in that order; junction bases with no gene match: 7. Germline CDR1 is DFQATT and CDR2 is SNEGSKA (reference sequence). The CDR3 consists of 17 residues. The CDR3 protein is CSARLAGGPSSYNEQFF. The CDR3, as DNA: TGCAGTGCTAGATTAGCGGGGGGCCCCAGCTCCTACAATGAGCAGTTCTTC.

The CDR3 nucleotides read TGCAGTGCCCTCACAAACGGGGAGCTGTTTTTT. Protein product: CSALTNGELFF. The chain employs TRBV20-1 and TRBJ2-2; D gene unclear. V lost 6 bases and J 7 bases, leaving 9 bases between the germline ends. The CDR3 runs to 11 residues. CDR1 is DFQATT, CDR2 SNEGSKA, per germline (reference sequence).

The genes are TRBV4-1 and TRBJ2-3, with D perhaps TRBD1 (6 bases). The germline V gene has CDR1 MGHRA and CDR2 YSYEKL. The CDR3 has 18 residues. Trimming pared 5 bases from V and 2 bases from J, leaving 23 bases between. CDR3 region: CASSSQGGDRSPTDTQYF. The DNA for the CDR3 is TGCGCCAGCAGCTCCCAAGGGGGAGACCGATCTCCCACAGATACGCAGTATTTT.

This clonotype has a handful of counts. DNA for the CDR3: TGTGCCAGCAGCCTAGTACTCCGGGAGAGCGAGCAGTACTTC. Translation: CASSLVLRESEQYF. The chain employs TRBV4-2 and TRBJ2-7, with D perhaps TRBD2 (6 bases). The V and J ends lost 4 bases and 6 bases respectively, with 16 bases between them. Germline V lookup: CDR1 LGHNA, CDR2 YNFKEQ. The CDR3 has 14 residues.

This clonotype appeared a few times. The chain employs TRBV6-6 and TRBJ1-2, with D possibly TRBD1 on 5 matching bases. CDR3 length equals 12 residues. The germline V gene has CDR1 MNHNY and CDR2 SVGAGI (reference sequence). Trimming cost V 7 bases and J 8 bases, with 14 bases left between them. The CDR3 region has the DNA TGTGCCAGCACAGGAGGGGCTCTGGGCTACACCTTC. Amino acids: CASTGGALGYTF.

This clonotype was seen more than once but under ten times. V usage is TRBV6-1 and J usage is TRBJ1-5; no clear D. Germline V gene lookup returns CDR1 MNHNS and CDR2 SASEGT. The CDR3 is made up of 15 amino acids. The V end lost 7 bases, the J end lost 2 bases, and 15 bases lay between the germline ends. CDR3 loop: CASTLAGGRNQPQHF. The CDR3 nucleotides are TGTGCCAGCACCCTCGCGGGCGGACGCAATCAGCCCCAGCATTTT.

This clonotype was counted ten times or more. The chain uses TRBV5-1 and TRBJ2-1; TRBD1 agrees at 11 bases. Germline trimming cut 4 bases from V and 10 bases from J; bases unmatched to any gene: 7. CDR3 length equals 14 residues. Germline V CDR1 and CDR2: SGHRS, YFSETQ. This chain's CDR3 is CASSLGQGANEQFF. As DNA, the CDR3 is TGCGCCAGCAGCCTCGGACAGGGGGCAAACGAGCAGTTCTTC.

This clonotype was recorded a few times. The chain employs TRBV12-3 or TRBV12-4 and TRBJ2-1; no clear D. V was clipped by 6 bases and J by 8 bases, with 17 bases between them. The length of the CDR3 is 14 residues. CDR3 sequence reads: CASSPDASGDEQFF. In nucleotides, the CDR3 is TGTGCCAGCAGCCCGGACGCCTCTGGCGATGAGCAGTTCTTC.

This clonotype was picked up a small number of times. The J gene is TRBJ1-1, the V gene TRBV7-9; no clear D gene. Trimming removed 3 bases from V and 9 bases from J, with 14 bases in between. The CDR3 sequence is 13 residues long. CDR1 is SEHNR and CDR2 is FQNEAQ in the germline V gene (reference sequence). The CDR3 protein is CASSFPGVEQAFF. The CDR3 DNA follows: TGTGCCAGCAGCTTCCCCGGGGTGGAGCAAGCTTTCTTT.

This clonotype was counted a few times. This chain uses TRBV10-3 with TRBJ2-7; D uncertain. The CDR3 has 15 amino acids. V shed 4 bases and J shed 3 bases, with 16 bases lying between them. Germline V CDR1 and CDR2: ENHRY, SYGVKD. The CDR3 region is CAISGTWPFLYEQYF. The CDR3 DNA follows: TGTGCCATCAGTGGGACCTGGCCTTTCCTCTACGAGCAGTACTTC.

This clonotype showed up many times. The V call is TRBV5-6, the J call TRBJ2-1; possibly TRBD1 for D (5 bases). Trimming took 0 bases from V and 6 from J, leaving 10 bases between them. The CDR3 runs 14 residues. Germline-derived CDR1 and CDR2 are SGHDT and YYEEEE. CDR3 protein: CASSLGGGANEQFF. The CDR3 coding sequence is TGTGCCAGCAGCTTGGGGGGTGGGGCCAATGAGCAGTTCTTC.

The chain links TRBV7-9 to TRBJ1-2; the match to TRBD1 covers 9 bases. This CDR3 has 13 amino acids. CDR1 and CDR2 (germline): SEHNR, FQNEAQ (reference sequence). The V and J ends lost 5 bases and 8 bases, in that order; junction bases with no gene match: 6. Here the CDR3 DNA reads TGTGCCAGCAGCGATCGGGACAGGGAAGGCTACACCTTC. It specifies CASSDRDREGYTF.

This clonotype was counted at least ten times. The chain is built from TRBV12-3 or TRBV12-4 and TRBJ2-5; 7 bases line up with TRBD1. The CDR3 totals 16 residues. The ends lost 3 bases at V and 2 bases at J; junction bases unmatched: 9. CDR3 residues: CASSFDDDREQETQYF. CDR3 sequence (DNA): TGTGCCAGCAGTTTCGACGATGACAGGGAACAAGAGACCCAGTACTTC.

This clonotype was seen more than once but under ten times. V and J are TRBV9 and TRBJ2-3; 10 nucleotides line up with TRBD2. Germline CDR1 and CDR2: SGDLS and YYNGEE. The CDR3 length is 16 residues. V was pared by 3 bases and J by 0 bases, with 4 bases of the junction left unmatched. CDR3 bases: TGTGCCAGCAGCGGGCTAGCGGGGGTAAGCACAGATACGCAGTATTTT. Residues: CASSGLAGVSTDTQYF.

Only a few counts were recorded for this clonotype. The chain employs TRBV30 and TRBJ2-2; no reliable D call. Trimming cost V 5 bases and J 6 bases, with 10 bases left between them. In germline, CDR1 is GTSNPN, CDR2 SVGIG (reference sequence). This CDR3 comprises 12 residues. The CDR3 reads CAWDAGAGELFF. As DNA, the CDR3 is TGTGCCTGGGATGCAGGCGCCGGGGAGCTGTTTTTT.

This clonotype was seen ten or more times. The rearrangement joins TRBV10-3 to TRBJ2-1; 8 positions agree with TRBD2. This CDR3 region has 18 residues. Germline lookup yields CDR1 ENHRY and CDR2 SYGVKD. The ends lost 4 bases at V and 0 bases at J; junction bases unmatched: 11. This chain's CDR3 is CAISAPGREVSSYNEQFF. The CDR3 DNA follows: TGTGCCATCAGTGCCCCGGGGCGGGAGGTATCCTCCTACAATGAGCAGTTCTTC.

This clonotype was recorded at least ten times. The chain links TRBV4-1 to TRBJ2-3, with D tentatively TRBD1 (6 bases). The CDR3 is 15 amino acids. Germline values: CDR1 MGHRA, CDR2 YSYEKL. The germline V and J ends were trimmed by 0 bases and 3 bases, with 10 bases remaining between them. This chain's CDR3 is CASSQEGAETDTQYF. CDR3 in DNA: TGCGCCAGCAGCCAAGAGGGGGCGGAAACAGATACGCAGTATTTT.

This clonotype was observed at least ten times. This sequence joins TRBV12-3 or TRBV12-4 and TRBJ1-5; unclear D gene. The CDR3 sequence is 12 residues long. Trimming removed 5 bases at V and 4 bases at J, with 6 bases between. The CDR3 DNA is TGTGCCAGCAGTCCTGGGAATCAGCCCCAGCATTTT. The encoded protein is CASSPGNQPQHF.

This clonotype was counted once. This rearrangement joins TRBV7-2 to TRBJ2-7; D not resolved. Trimming removed 3 bases at V and 3 bases at J, with 12 bases between. Per germline, CDR1 SGHTA and CDR2 FQGNSA. The CDR3 covers 14 residues. DNA for the CDR3: TGTGCCAGCAGCTTTAAGGTTCCCCACTACGAGCAGTACTTC. Its translation is CASSFKVPHYEQYF.

V usage is TRBV6-5 and J usage is TRBJ1-2; a weak D match, TRBD1 (5 bases). The length of the CDR3 is 14 residues. Germline CDR1 MNHEY, CDR2 SVGAGI. Trimming stripped 2 bases from V and 7 bases from J, with 14 bases between. In nucleotides, the CDR3 is TGTGCCAGCAGTTACGAAGGGGAGAGGGGTGGCTACACCTTC. This sequence encodes CASSYEGERGGYTF.

This clonotype was seen more than once but under ten times. The gene calls are TRBV9 and TRBJ2-7; 12 nucleotides line up with TRBD2. V was pared by 4 bases and J by 0 bases, with 5 bases of the junction left unmatched. Germline V gene lookup returns CDR1 SGDLS and CDR2 YYNGEE. The length of the CDR3 is 16 residues. The CDR3 here is CASSPTSGRPSYEQYF. Here the CDR3 DNA reads TGTGCCAGCAGCCCTACTAGCGGGAGGCCCTCCTACGAGCAGTACTTC. The full variable domain, in which reference TRBV9 and TRBJ2-7 provide the parts outside the CDR3, is DSGVTQTPKHLITATGQRVTLRCSPRSGDLSVYWYQQSLDQGLQFLIQYYNGEERAKGNILERFSAQQFPDLHSELNLSSLELGDSALYFCASSPTSGRPSYEQYFGPGTRLTVT.

This clonotype was seen more than once but under ten times. The genes are TRBV19 and TRBJ2-1; D may match TRBD1 or TRBD2 (5 bases each). CDR1 is LNHDA and CDR2 is SQIVND in the germline V gene (reference sequence). V was clipped by 10 bases and J by 6 bases, with 19 bases between them. This CDR3 has 14 residues. CDR3 residues: CATKARGGINEQFF. CDR3 bases: TGTGCCACTAAAGCGAGGGGTGGGATCAATGAGCAGTTCTTC.

This clonotype was found a few times. This chain links TRBV7-9 with TRBJ2-3, with 13 positions matching TRBD2. Germline V gives CDR1 SEHNR, CDR2 FQNEAQ (reference sequence). The CDR3 has 16 residues. Unmatched junction bases numbered 4, after V lost 3 bases and J lost 4 bases. The DNA of the CDR3 is TGTGCCAGCAGCTTTCCTGGACTAGCGGGGGCAGATACGCAGTATTTT. Encoded protein: CASSFPGLAGADTQYF.

The chain is built from TRBV7-6 and TRBJ1-1; weak D call: TRBD1 (6 bases). V was trimmed by 3 bases and J by 2 bases, leaving 13 bases between them. This CDR3 contains 15 residues. Germline V gene lookup returns CDR1 SGHVS and CDR2 FNYEAQ. The CDR3 DNA reads as TGTGCCAGCAGCTTGGAGATAGGGGGTAACACTGAAGCTTTCTTT. Its translation: CASSLEIGGNTEAFF.

This clonotype was counted a few times. The J gene is TRBJ2-7, the V gene TRBV10-2; the match to TRBD2 covers 12 bases. The J segment lost 5 bases and the V segment lost 2 bases, leaving 1 base of the junction unmatched. Germline V lookup: CDR1 WSHSY, CDR2 SAAADI. CDR3 length: 14 amino acids. The CDR3 protein is CASSEGLAGNEQYF. The CDR3 coding sequence is TGCGCCAGCAGTGAGGGACTAGCGGGAAACGAGCAGTACTTC.

This clonotype was picked up a small number of times. The rearrangement uses TRBV5-1 and TRBJ2-7; D is unresolved. The germline gives CDR1 SGHRS, CDR2 YFSETQ. The V and J ends lost 6 bases and 7 bases respectively, with 17 bases between them. The CDR3 consists of 13 residues. The CDR3 here is CASTRDSRLEQYF. CDR3 DNA sequence: TGCGCCAGCACGCGAGACTCCCGACTGGAGCAGTACTTC. Complete variable domain (other parts from reference TRBV5-1 and TRBJ2-7): KAGVTQTPRYLIKTRGQQVTLSCSPISGHRSVSWYQQTPGQGLQFLFEYFSETQRNKGNFPGRFSGRQFSNSRSEMNVSTLELGDSALYLCASTRDSRLEQYFGPGTRLTVT.

This chain links TRBV20-1 with TRBJ2-7; possible D gene TRBD1, 6 bases. Germline lookup yields CDR1 DFQATT and CDR2 SNEGSKA (reference sequence). The V and J ends lost 0 bases and 2 bases respectively, with 11 bases between them. The CDR3 consists of 14 residues. CDR3 residues: CSAREVTGPYEQYF. The CDR3 DNA reads as TGCAGTGCTAGAGAGGTGACAGGCCCCTACGAGCAGTACTTC.

Only a few counts were recorded for this clonotype. V usage is TRBV15 and J usage is TRBJ1-1, with no clear D. Deletions cut 0 bases from V and 3 bases from J, with 5 bases between. Germline CDR1 and CDR2: LNHNV and YYDKDF (reference sequence). The CDR3 covers 13 residues. As DNA, the CDR3 is TGTGCCACCAGCAGAGATAGGGACACTGAAGCTTTCTTT. The encoded protein is CATSRDRDTEAFF. Looking up the rest from reference TRBV15 and TRBJ1-1 gives the full variable domain: DAMVIQNPRYQVTQFGKPVTLSCSQTLNHNVMYWYQQKSSQAPKLLFHYYDKDFNNEADTPDNFQSRRPNTSFCFLDIRSPGLGDTAMYLCATSRDRDTEAFFGQGTRLTVV.